The T cell receptor (beta chain) described here comes from a study of memory B cells and T cells in multiple sclerosis (dated 2018 in TCRdb). A note on the overall study: TCR beta repertoires of autoproliferating peripheral T cells were compared with the TCR beta repertoires of brain lesion-infiltrating T cells in multiple sclerosis patients. TCR sequencing included two multiple sclerosis patients for whom either brain lesions at autopsy or brain-infiltrating cells from biopsy were available.

What the research found in general, with its limitations: Clone-set sizes differed between compartments, which influenced counts of shared clonotypes and required normalization.

Using the immunoSEQ Platform, TCRbeta CDR3 regions were amplified from extracted genomic DNA. Multiplex PCR, high-throughput sequencing and a vendor bioinformatics pipeline were combined in the immunoSEQ assay. The paper's processing steps were these. After discarding non-productive sequences and any CDR3s under 4 amino acids in length, clonotype frequencies were recalculated for each sample. In immunoSEQ Analyzer 2.0, shared clonotypes were identified as identical CDR3 amino acid, V gene and J gene sequences. Repertoire overlap was normalized by dividing shared clonotype counts by the product of both clone-set sizes, with the result scaled by 1000 into arbitrary units. TCRdb's version of the immuneACCESS table is confined to in-frame rearrangements and falls short of the full clone set. An unresolved V gene accounts for under half of the shortfall where checked; the remainder is of unknown origin. That table is the source of V, J and clone size, and D and trimming were worked out from the DNA. The sample includes about 12,000 clones, with 84% observed a single time. Jointly, the top ten make up approximately 2.8% of the sample.

About this clone itself: Its antigen is unknown. No quality values exist for individual bases; no much larger clone is one base distant.

After CFSE-labeled PBMCs were cultured without any stimulus, the autoproliferating (CFSEdim) and non-proliferating (CFSEhi) T cell fractions were each sequenced on their own. A total of 5x10^7 CFSE-labeled PBMCs were cultured for 7 days without stimulus, and replicate wells were then pooled. Labeling of PBMCs used 0.5 to 0.6 uM CFSE, and the cells were then grown in serum-free AIM-V medium with no exogenous stimuli added. PBMCs were isolated by Ficoll density gradient centrifugation and were cryopreserved before use. Live 7-AAD-negative cells were sorted on a FACSAria III, washed with PBS, and frozen at -80 degrees C as dry pellets. The CDR3 goes from the cysteine to the phenylalanine over 11 residues. Only the CDR3 DNA is retained, 33 bases long and in frame from the first base. V is pared back by 8 bases and J by 3 bases, with 8 bases lying between the germline termini. Sequences MNHEY (CDR1) and SVGAGI (CDR2) are obtained from the germline V gene.

The V gene is TRBV6-5 and the J gene is TRBJ2-7; 6 matching bases give a weak D call of TRBD2. Input material: PBMCs from blood kept in culture. This clonotype was obtained from a human donor with multiple sclerosis. This receptor has the CDR3 CASRGSYEQYF. The base sequence is TGTGCCAGCCGGGGGAGCTACGAGCAGTACTTC.